This T cell receptor beta chain was captured by sequencing in a study of long-term antiretroviral therapy in people with HIV. The assay, immunoSEQ v3.0, was run at survey level. Per-sample sequencing targets were roughly 40,000-50,000 T-cell genomes. The protocol was immunoSEQ multiplex PCR, while the TCRdb copy is restricted to in-frame clones and leaves out a portion. Counted here are roughly 42,000 clones, about 86% occurring once; the ten biggest clones make up 3.5% to 4.5%. All donors provided no fewer than one pre-ART and no fewer than two post-ART PBMC samples. Participants living with HIV all received treatment in the United States. Specimens held roughly 0.9-10 million cryopreserved PBMC prior to DNA extraction. This material consisted of unsorted PBMCs, taken 1.2 years after starting antiretroviral therapy. The source of this sequence is a woman in her forties or fifties with HIV.

The DNA for the CDR3 is TGTGCCAGCAGCTTAGGCTCAAGAGAGGAGACCCAGTACTTC. Protein product: CASSLGSREETQYF. The chain employs TRBV11-2 and TRBJ2-5; D not certain. There are 14 residues in the CDR3. Germline V gives CDR1 SGHAT, CDR2 FQNNGV. Trimming removed 1 base from V and 5 bases from J, with 11 bases in between.